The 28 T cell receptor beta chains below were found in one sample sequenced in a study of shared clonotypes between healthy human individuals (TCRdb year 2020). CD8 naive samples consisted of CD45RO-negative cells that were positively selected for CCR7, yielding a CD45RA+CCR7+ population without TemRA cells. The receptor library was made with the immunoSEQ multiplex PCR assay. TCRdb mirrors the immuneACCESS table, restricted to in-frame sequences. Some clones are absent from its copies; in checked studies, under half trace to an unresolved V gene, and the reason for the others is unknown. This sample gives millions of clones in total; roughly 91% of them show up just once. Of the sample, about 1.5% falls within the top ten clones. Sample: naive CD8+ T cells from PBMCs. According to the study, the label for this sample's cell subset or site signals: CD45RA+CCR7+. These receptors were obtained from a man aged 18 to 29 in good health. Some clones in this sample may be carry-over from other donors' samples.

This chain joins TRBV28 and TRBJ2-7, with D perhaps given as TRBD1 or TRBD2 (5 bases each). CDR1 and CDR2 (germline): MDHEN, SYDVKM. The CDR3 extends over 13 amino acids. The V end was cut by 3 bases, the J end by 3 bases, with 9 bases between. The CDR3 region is CASSFGANYEQYF. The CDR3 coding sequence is TGTGCCAGCAGTTTCGGGGCGAACTACGAGCAGTACTTC.

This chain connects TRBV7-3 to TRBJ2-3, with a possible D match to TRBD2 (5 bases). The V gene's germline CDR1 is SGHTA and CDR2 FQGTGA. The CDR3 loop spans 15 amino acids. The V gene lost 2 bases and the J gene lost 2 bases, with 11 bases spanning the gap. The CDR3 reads CASSLGLRDTDTQYF. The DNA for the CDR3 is TGTGCCAGCAGCTTAGGTCTCCGGGACACAGATACGCAGTATTTT.

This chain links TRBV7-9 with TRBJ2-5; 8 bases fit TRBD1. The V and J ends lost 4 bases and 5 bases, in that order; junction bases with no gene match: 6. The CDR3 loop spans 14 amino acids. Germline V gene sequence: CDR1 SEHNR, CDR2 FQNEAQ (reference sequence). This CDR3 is CASSSRTGWETQYF. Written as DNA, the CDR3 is TGTGCCAGCAGCTCCCGGACAGGGTGGGAGACCCAGTACTTC.

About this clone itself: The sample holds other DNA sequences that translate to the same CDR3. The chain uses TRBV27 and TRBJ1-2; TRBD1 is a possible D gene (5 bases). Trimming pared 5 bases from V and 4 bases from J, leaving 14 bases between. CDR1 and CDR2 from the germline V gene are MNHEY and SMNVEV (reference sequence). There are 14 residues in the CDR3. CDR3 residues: CASSPVGGGYGYTF. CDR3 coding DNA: TGTGCCAGCAGTCCTGTGGGGGGAGGCTATGGCTACACCTTC.

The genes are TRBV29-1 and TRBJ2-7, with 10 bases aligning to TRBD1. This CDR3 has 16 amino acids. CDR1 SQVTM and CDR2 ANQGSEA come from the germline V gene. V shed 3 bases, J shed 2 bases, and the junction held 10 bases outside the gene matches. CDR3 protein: CSVDKAGTGAPYEQYF. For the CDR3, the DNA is TGCAGCGTTGATAAAGCCGGGACAGGGGCCCCCTACGAGCAGTACTTC.

The CDR3 DNA reads TGTGCCAGCTCACCCGATAGACAGGGGAATCAGCCCCAGCATTTT. Its translation: CASSPDRQGNQPQHF. V usage is TRBV18 and J usage is TRBJ1-5; TRBD1 matches 8 bases. Germline V CDR1 and CDR2: KGHSH, LQKENI. The CDR3 consists of 15 residues. V gave up 3 bases and J gave up 4 bases; unmatched junction bases: 5.

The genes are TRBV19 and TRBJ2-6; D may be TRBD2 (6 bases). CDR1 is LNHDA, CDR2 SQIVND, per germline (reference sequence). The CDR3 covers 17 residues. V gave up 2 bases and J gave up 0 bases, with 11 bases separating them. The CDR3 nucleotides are TGTGCCAGTAGTATAATCGCGGGATTCTCTGGGGCCAACGTCCTGACTTTC. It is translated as CASSIIAGFSGANVLTF.

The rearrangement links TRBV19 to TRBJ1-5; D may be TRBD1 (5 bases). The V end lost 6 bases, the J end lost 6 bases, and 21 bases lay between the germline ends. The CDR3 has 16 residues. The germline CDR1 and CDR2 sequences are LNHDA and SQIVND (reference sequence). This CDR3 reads CASRPMGEGLLQPQHF. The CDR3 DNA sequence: TGTGCCAGTAGGCCCATGGGGGAGGGTCTGCTTCAGCCCCAGCATTTT.

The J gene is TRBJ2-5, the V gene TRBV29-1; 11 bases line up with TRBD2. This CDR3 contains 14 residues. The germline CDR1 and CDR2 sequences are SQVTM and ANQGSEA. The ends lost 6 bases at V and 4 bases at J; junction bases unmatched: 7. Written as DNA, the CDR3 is TGCAGCGTAGAACTAGCGGGAGCTTCAGAGACCCAGTACTTC. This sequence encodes CSVELAGASETQYF.

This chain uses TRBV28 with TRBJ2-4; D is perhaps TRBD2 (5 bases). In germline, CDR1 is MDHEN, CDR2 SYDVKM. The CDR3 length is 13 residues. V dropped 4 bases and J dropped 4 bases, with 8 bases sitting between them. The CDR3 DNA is TGTGCCAGCAGTTATCCGGGAAAAAACATTCAGTACTTC. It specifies CASSYPGKNIQYF.

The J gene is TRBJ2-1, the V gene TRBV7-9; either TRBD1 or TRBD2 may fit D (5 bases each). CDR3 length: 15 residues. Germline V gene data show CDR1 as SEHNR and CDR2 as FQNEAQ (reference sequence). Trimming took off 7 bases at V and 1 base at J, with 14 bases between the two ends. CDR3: CASMGVGLSYNEQFF. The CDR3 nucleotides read TGTGCCAGCATGGGGGTCGGGTTGTCCTACAATGAGCAGTTCTTC.

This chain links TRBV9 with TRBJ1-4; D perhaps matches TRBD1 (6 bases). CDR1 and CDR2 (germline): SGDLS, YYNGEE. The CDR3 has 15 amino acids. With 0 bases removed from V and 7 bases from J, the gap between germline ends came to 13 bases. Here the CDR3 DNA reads TGTGCCAGCAGCGTAGGCGCAGGGGTAGTTGAAAAACTGTTTTTT. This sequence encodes CASSVGAGVVEKLFF.

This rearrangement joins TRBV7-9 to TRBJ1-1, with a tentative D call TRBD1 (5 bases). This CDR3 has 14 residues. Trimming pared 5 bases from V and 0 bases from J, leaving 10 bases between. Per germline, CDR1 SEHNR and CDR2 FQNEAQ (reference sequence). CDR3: CASSPGTVNTEAFF. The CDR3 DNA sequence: TGTGCCAGCAGCCCAGGGACGGTGAACACTGAAGCTTTCTTT.

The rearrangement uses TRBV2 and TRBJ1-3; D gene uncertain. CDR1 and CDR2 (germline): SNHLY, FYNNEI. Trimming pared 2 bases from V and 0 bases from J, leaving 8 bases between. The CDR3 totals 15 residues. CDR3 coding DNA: TGTGCCAGCAGTGAATTATCGAGCTCTGGAAACACCATATATTTT. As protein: CASSELSSSGNTIYF.

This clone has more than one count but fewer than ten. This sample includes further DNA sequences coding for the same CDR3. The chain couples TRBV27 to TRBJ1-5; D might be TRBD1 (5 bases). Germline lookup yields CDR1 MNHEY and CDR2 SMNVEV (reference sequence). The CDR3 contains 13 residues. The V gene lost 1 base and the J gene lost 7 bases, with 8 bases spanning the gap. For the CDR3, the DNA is TGTGCCAGCAGTTTATTCCGGGGCCAGCCCCAGCATTTT. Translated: CASSLFRGQPQHF.

CDR3 DNA sequence: TGTGCCAGCAGCTTGGGAAAAGGACAGGGGGCTTACGAGCAGTACTTC. Its translation: CASSLGKGQGAYEQYF. This sequence joins TRBV5-4 and TRBJ2-7; 11 nucleotides agree with TRBD1. This CDR3 is 16 amino acids long. Germline trimming cut 0 bases from V and 4 bases from J; bases unmatched to any gene: 6. Germline V gives CDR1 SGHNT, CDR2 YYREEE (reference sequence).

This CDR3 is CASSLQGAGWYGYTF. The CDR3 region has the DNA TGTGCCAGCAGTCTCCAGGGAGCTGGTTGGTATGGCTACACCTTC. V gene TRBV28 combines with J gene TRBJ1-2; D may be TRBD1 (5 bases). Per the germline V gene, CDR1 is MDHEN and CDR2 is SYDVKM. V was pared by 5 bases and J by 5 bases, with 18 bases between. The CDR3 extends over 15 amino acids.

CDR3 residues: CASSLDGMNTEAFF. The CDR3 region has the DNA TGTGCCAGCAGCTTAGACGGGATGAACACTGAAGCTTTCTTT. The chain links TRBV7-6 to TRBJ1-1; unclear D gene. Trimming stripped 1 base from V and 0 bases from J, with 6 bases between. The length of the CDR3 is 14 residues. Germline V gene data show CDR1 as SGHVS and CDR2 as FNYEAQ.

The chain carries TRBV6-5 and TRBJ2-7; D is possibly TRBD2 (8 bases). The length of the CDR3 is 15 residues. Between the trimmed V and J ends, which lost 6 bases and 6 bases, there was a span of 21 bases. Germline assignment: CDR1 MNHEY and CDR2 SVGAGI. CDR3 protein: CASSYRGLAGIEQYF. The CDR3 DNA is TGTGCCAGCAGCTACAGGGGCCTAGCGGGCATCGAGCAGTACTTC.

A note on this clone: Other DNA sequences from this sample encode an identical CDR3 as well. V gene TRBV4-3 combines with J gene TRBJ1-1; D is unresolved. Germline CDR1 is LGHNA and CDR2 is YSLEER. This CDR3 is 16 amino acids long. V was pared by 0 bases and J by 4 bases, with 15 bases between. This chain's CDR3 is CASSQDPEGISTEAFF. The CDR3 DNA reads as TGCGCCAGCAGCCAAGACCCGGAGGGCATCTCCACTGAAGCTTTCTTT.

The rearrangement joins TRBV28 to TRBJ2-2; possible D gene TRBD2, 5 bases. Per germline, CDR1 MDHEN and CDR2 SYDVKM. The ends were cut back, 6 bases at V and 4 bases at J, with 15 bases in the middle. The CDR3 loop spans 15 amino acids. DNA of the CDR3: TGTGCCAGCAGCCGGGATTTGGATCTCACCGGGGAGCTGTTTTTT. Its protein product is CASSRDLDLTGELFF.

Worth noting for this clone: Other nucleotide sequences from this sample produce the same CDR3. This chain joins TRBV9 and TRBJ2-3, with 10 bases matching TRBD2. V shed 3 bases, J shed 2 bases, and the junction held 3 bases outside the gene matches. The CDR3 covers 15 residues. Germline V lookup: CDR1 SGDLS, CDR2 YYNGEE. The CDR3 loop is CASSGTSGYTDTQYF. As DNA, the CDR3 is TGTGCCAGCAGCGGGACTAGCGGCTACACAGATACGCAGTATTTT.

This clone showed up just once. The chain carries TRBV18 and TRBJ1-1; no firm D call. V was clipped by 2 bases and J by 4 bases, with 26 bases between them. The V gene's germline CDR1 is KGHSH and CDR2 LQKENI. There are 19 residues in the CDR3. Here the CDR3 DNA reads TGTGCCAGCTCACCAACCCTTAAAGACCGACCCACCCCGGGCACTGAAGCTTTCTTT. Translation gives CASSPTLKDRPTPGTEAFF.

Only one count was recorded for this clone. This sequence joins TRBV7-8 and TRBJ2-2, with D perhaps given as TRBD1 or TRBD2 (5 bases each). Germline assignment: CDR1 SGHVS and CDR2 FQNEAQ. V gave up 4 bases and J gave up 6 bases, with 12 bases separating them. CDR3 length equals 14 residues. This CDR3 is CASSYLEGSGELFF. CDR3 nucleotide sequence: TGTGCCAGCAGCTACCTAGAGGGGTCCGGGGAGCTGTTTTTT. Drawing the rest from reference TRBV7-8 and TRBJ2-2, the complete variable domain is GAGVSQSPRYKVAKRGQDVALRCDPISGHVSLFWYQQALGQGPEFLTYFQNEAQLDKSGLPSDRFFAERPEGSVSTLKIQRTQQEDSAVYLCASSYLEGSGELFFGEGSRLTVL.

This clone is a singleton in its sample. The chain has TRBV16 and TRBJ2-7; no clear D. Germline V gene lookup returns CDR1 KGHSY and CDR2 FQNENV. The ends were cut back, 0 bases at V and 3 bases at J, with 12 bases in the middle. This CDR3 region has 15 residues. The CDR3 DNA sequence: TGTGCCAGCAGCCAATCGGTCGGTACAGTCTACGAGCAGTACTTC. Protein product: CASSQSVGTVYEQYF.

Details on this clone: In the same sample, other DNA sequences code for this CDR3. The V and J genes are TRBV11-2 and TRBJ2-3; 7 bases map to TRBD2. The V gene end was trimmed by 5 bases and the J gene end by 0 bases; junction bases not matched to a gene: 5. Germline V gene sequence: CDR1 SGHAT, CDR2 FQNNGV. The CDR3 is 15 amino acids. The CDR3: CASSLLAASTDTQYF. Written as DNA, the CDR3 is TGTGCCAGCAGCCTTCTAGCGGCTAGCACAGATACGCAGTATTTT. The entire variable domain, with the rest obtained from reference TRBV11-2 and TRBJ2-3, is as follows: EAGVAQSPRYKIIEKRQSVAFWCNPISGHATLYWYQQILGQGPKLLIQFQNNGVVDDSQLPKDRFSAERLKGVDSTLKIQPAKLEDSAVYLCASSLLAASTDTQYFGPGTRLTVL.

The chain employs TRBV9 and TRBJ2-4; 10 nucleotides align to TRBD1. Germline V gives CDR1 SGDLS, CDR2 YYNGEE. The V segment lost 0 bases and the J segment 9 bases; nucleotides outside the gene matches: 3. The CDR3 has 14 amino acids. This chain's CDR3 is CASSVADRGPIQYF. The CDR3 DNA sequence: TGTGCCAGCAGCGTAGCAGACAGGGGGCCCATTCAGTACTTC.

CDR3 in amino acids: CASTRAGGGPNEQFF. As DNA, the CDR3 is TGTGCCAGCACTAGAGCGGGAGGGGGTCCCAATGAGCAGTTCTTC. The rearrangement uses TRBV6-6 and TRBJ2-1, with 10 bases fitting TRBD2. Germline V gives CDR1 MNHNY, CDR2 SVGAGI (reference sequence). The CDR3 is made up of 15 amino acids. V dropped 7 bases and J dropped 6; count of bases not matched to a gene: 9.